This entry lists 4 T cell receptor beta chains sequenced from one sample in a study of control samples from healthy donors and cancer patients. Produced via immunoSEQ multiplex PCR; TCRdb's table is partial and in-frame only. The profile shows about 35,000 clones, 85% to 95% of them singletons. Sequencing used PBMCs. All receptors come from a man aged 40-49 years with colorectal cancer.

CDR3 protein: CASSQARNTGELFF. For the CDR3, the DNA is TGTGCCAGCAGCCAAGCTCGGAACACCGGGGAGCTGTTTTTT. This chain links TRBV3-1 (or the pseudogene TRBV3-2) with TRBJ2-2; D unclear. The V gene lost 1 base and the J gene lost 1 base, with 4 bases spanning the gap. The CDR3 contains 14 residues. Germline V CDR1 and CDR2: LGHDT, YNNKEL (reference sequence).

This chain uses TRBV7-2 with TRBJ1-3; 8 nucleotides align to TRBD1. CDR1 and CDR2 from the germline V gene are SGHTA and FQGNSA. This CDR3 has 17 residues. V trimming: 1 base; J trimming: 0 bases; junction bases outside the gene matches: 5. The CDR3 DNA reads as TGTGCCAGCAGCTTAGGAGGACAGGGAATCTCTGGAAACACCATATATTTT. Protein product: CASSLGGQGISGNTIYF.

This CDR3 is CSVEGASGSGGEQYF. The CDR3 bases are TGCAGCGTTGAAGGGGCTAGCGGGTCGGGGGGCGAGCAGTACTTC. This chain uses TRBV29-1 with TRBJ2-7; TRBD2 matches at 8 bases. CDR3 size: 15 residues. With 1 base clipped from V and 6 bases from J, the junction kept 11 bases outside the gene matches. Germline CDR1 SQVTM, CDR2 ANQGSEA.

The rearrangement links TRBV5-1 to TRBJ1-1; TRBD1 matches at 7 bases. Germline V CDR1 and CDR2: SGHRS, YFSETQ. CDR3 size: 15 residues. J was trimmed by 4 bases and V by 3 bases; bases with no gene match: 9. CDR3 loop: CASSWDTTGSTEAFF. CDR3 nucleotide sequence: TGCGCCAGCAGCTGGGACACGACAGGGTCCACTGAAGCTTTCTTT.